The 9 T cell receptor beta chains given below trace back to one sample, sequenced in a study of T cell responses to AZD1222 COVID-19 vaccine. Clones were sequenced by immunoSEQ multiplex PCR, and TCRdb holds only the in-frame ones, with some missing. Among 120,000 or so clones, 80% to 90% were seen once, and the ten largest hold under 4%. Sample: peripheral blood, taken on day 0 of AZD1222 vaccination. These receptors all come from an adult in good health.

The genes are TRBV5-1 and TRBJ1-1; 8 bases agree with TRBD1. The germline V gene has CDR1 SGHRS and CDR2 YFSETQ. The length of the CDR3 is 15 residues. V shed 3 bases and J 1 base; nucleotides not matched to a gene: 5. DNA of the CDR3: TGCGCCAGCAGCTCACCGGACAGGGAGAACACTGAAGCTTTCTTT. This codes for CASSSPDRENTEAFF.

The J gene is TRBJ2-1, the V gene TRBV19; either TRBD1 or TRBD2 may fit D (5 bases each). CDR3 size: 13 residues. Trimming took 10 bases from V and 9 from J, leaving 19 bases between them. CDR1 and CDR2 (germline): LNHDA, SQIVND (reference sequence). The CDR3 is CATWGIDGSEQFF. CDR3 nucleotides: TGTGCCACGTGGGGGATCGATGGGAGTGAGCAGTTCTTC.

This clone appeared a single time. The J gene is TRBJ2-7, the V gene TRBV19; D not certain. The ends were cut back, 2 bases at V and 1 base at J, with 9 bases in the middle. This CDR3 region has 14 residues. Germline V lookup: CDR1 LNHDA, CDR2 SQIVND (reference sequence). The CDR3 protein is CASSISETSYEQYF. CDR3 nucleotide sequence: TGTGCCAGTAGTATATCAGAAACATCCTACGAGCAGTACTTC.

The V and J genes are TRBV20-1 and TRBJ1-1; a possible D gene is TRBD1 (5 bases). Germline CDR1 DFQATT, CDR2 SNEGSKA (reference sequence). CDR3 length equals 13 residues. V lost 3 bases and J 4 bases, leaving 12 bases between the germline ends. The CDR3 region is CSASLSQGTEAFF. The CDR3 coding sequence is TGCAGTGCTAGTCTGTCTCAGGGCACTGAAGCTTTCTTT.

J is TRBJ2-1 and V is TRBV27, with TRBD1 as a possible D gene (6 bases). The V end lost 2 bases, the J end lost 4 bases, and 21 bases lay between the germline ends. Germline values: CDR1 MNHEY, CDR2 SMNVEV (reference sequence). CDR3 size: 18 residues. The CDR3 loop reads CASSLKRLGRGMYNEQFF. In DNA, the CDR3 is TGTGCCAGCAGTTTAAAGCGTTTAGGCAGGGGTATGTACAATGAGCAGTTCTTC.

This chain connects TRBV5-1 to TRBJ2-1, with D possibly matching TRBD2 (6 bases). Looked up from germline, CDR1 is SGHRS and CDR2 is YFSETQ. This CDR3 region has 15 residues. Trimming took off 2 bases at V and 2 bases at J, with 11 bases between the two ends. CDR3 region: CASSLGGETYNEQFF. The CDR3 DNA reads as TGCGCCAGCAGCTTAGGCGGGGAAACCTACAATGAGCAGTTCTTC.

This clone was recorded once. The genes are TRBV9 and TRBJ2-1; 9 nucleotides agree with TRBD1. The CDR3 sequence is 15 residues long. J was trimmed by 8 bases and V by 3 bases; bases with no gene match: 9. Germline values: CDR1 SGDLS, CDR2 YYNGEE. CDR3 region: CASSAGQGNFHEQFF. The CDR3 coding sequence is TGTGCCAGCAGCGCCGGACAGGGGAATTTCCATGAGCAGTTCTTC.

This chain joins TRBV6-5 and TRBJ2-3, with D tentatively TRBD1 (6 bases). The V end was cut by 6 bases, the J end by 2 bases, with 12 bases between. CDR3 length: 14 amino acids. In germline, CDR1 is MNHEY, CDR2 SVGAGI. CDR3 sequence: CASRRGGHTDTQYF. The CDR3 nucleotides read TGTGCCAGCAGGCGAGGGGGACACACAGATACGCAGTATTTT.

In DNA, the CDR3 is TGTGCCAGTAGTATACGGGCACACGGGGGTTCGGGGGAGCTGTTTTTT. Protein product: CASSIRAHGGSGELFF. This sequence joins TRBV19 and TRBJ2-2, with D possibly TRBD2 on 6 matching bases. Germline V gene lookup returns CDR1 LNHDA and CDR2 SQIVND (reference sequence). The CDR3 covers 16 residues. The V end lost 2 bases, the J end lost 8 bases, and 18 bases lay between the germline ends.